This is a list of T cell receptor beta chains from one sample in a study of blood T cell repertoires in COVID-19. Clones were sequenced by immunoSEQ multiplex PCR, and TCRdb holds only the in-frame ones, with some missing. The table lists some 150,000 clones, more than 75% of them singletons. Sequencing input: peripheral blood. These receptors all come from a man aged 60 to 69 with active or convalescent COVID-19. CDR3s include the opening cysteine and the closing phenylalanine or tryptophan. The D gene is left open where the match is weak. The size of a clone is reported for some rows only, either as once, few or many, or as a class for expanded clones.

J: TRBJ2-5
D: .
V: TRBV18
size: few
CDR3: CASSPGAQETQYF
DNA: TGTGCCAGCTCACCAGGGGCCCAAGAGACCCAGTACTTC

J: TRBJ1-4
D: TRBD1
V: TRBV30
size: .
CDR3: CAWSHRGGEKLFF
DNA: TGTGCCTGGAGTCACAGGGGAGGCGAAAAACTGTTTTTT

J: TRBJ1-5
D: TRBD1
V: TRBV6-5
size: .
CDR3: CASREGQGRHQPQHF
DNA: TGTGCCAGCAGAGAGGGACAGGGTAGACATCAGCCCCAGCATTTT

J: TRBJ2-1
D: .
V: TRBV4-3
size: once
CDR3: CASSQGTSDPLEQFF
DNA: TGCGCCAGCAGCCAAGGGACAAGCGACCCTCTTGAGCAGTTCTTC

J: TRBJ1-5
D: TRBD1
V: TRBV28
size: .
CDR3: CASSSSGTGYQPQHF
DNA: TGTGCCAGCAGTTCCTCCGGGACAGGGTATCAGCCCCAGCATTTT

J: TRBJ2-1
D: .
V: TRBV2
size: .
CDR3: CASSYRVNGYNEQFF
DNA: TGTGCCAGCAGTTACAGGGTAAACGGCTACAATGAGCAGTTCTTC

J: TRBJ2-3
D: TRBD2
V: TRBV5-1
size: .
CDR3: CASSLQTSGRTDTQYF
DNA: TGCGCCAGCAGCTTACAGACTAGCGGGAGGACAGATACGCAGTATTTT

J: TRBJ2-1
D: .
V: TRBV11-3
size: once
CDR3: CASSSLRQGLNEQFF
DNA: TGTGCCAGCAGCTCACTGAGGCAGGGTCTCAATGAGCAGTTCTTC

J: TRBJ2-1
D: .
V: TRBV4-3
size: .
CDR3: CASSQDITVTEQFF
DNA: TGCGCCAGCAGCCAAGATATTACGGTAACTGAGCAGTTCTTC

J: TRBJ2-3
D: TRBD2
V: TRBV10-3
size: once
CDR3: CAISATSGKKTDTQYF
DNA: TGTGCCATCAGTGCGACTAGCGGTAAAAAGACAGATACGCAGTATTTT

J: TRBJ1-1
D: .
V: TRBV3-1/TRBV3-2
size: .
CDR3: CASRGGIGNTEAFF
DNA: TGTGCCAGCAGGGGGGGGATTGGTAACACTGAAGCTTTCTTT

J: TRBJ1-2
D: .
V: TRBV30
size: once
CDR3: CAWSLNYGGYTF
DNA: TGTGCCTGGTCGCTAAACTACGGAGGCTACACCTTC

J: TRBJ2-5
D: TRBD1
V: TRBV19
size: .
CDR3: CASSTTTGVRTQYF
DNA: TGTGCCAGTAGTACGACGACAGGGGTTCGCACCCAGTACTTC

J: TRBJ2-3
D: .
V: TRBV19
size: .
CDR3: CASSIALSEAYTQYF
DNA: TGTGCCAGTAGTATTGCACTATCTGAGGCTTATACGCAGTATTTT

J: TRBJ2-1
D: .
V: TRBV27
size: once
CDR3: CASSLSGGGFNEQFF
DNA: TGTGCCAGCAGTTTATCGGGGGGAGGCTTCAATGAGCAGTTCTTC

J: TRBJ2-2
D: TRBD1
V: TRBV28
size: .
CDR3: CASSRQGYTGELFF
DNA: TGTGCCAGCAGTCGACAGGGTTACACCGGGGAGCTGTTTTTT

J: TRBJ2-2
D: TRBD1
V: TRBV5-1
size: .
CDR3: CASSLVGQGTGELFF
DNA: TGCGCCAGCAGCTTGGTTGGACAGGGCACCGGGGAGCTGTTTTTT

J: TRBJ2-7
D: TRBD2
V: TRBV28
size: .
CDR3: CATAGLAGYEQYF
DNA: TGTGCCACCGCGGGACTAGCGGGATACGAGCAGTACTTC

J: TRBJ1-5
D: .
V: TRBV12-3/TRBV12-4
size: .
CDR3: CASSLYEPQHF
DNA: TGTGCCAGCAGCCTTTATGAGCCCCAGCATTTT

J: TRBJ2-2
D: .
V: TRBV9
size: once
CDR3: CASSPRGRSGELFF
DNA: TGTGCCAGCAGCCCACGGGGGAGGAGCGGGGAGCTGTTTTTT

J: TRBJ2-3
D: TRBD2
V: TRBV5-1
size: .
CDR3: CASSEGGGRTDTQYF
DNA: TGCGCCAGCAGTGAGGGGGGCGGGAGGACAGATACGCAGTATTTT

J: TRBJ1-5
D: .
V: TRBV5-1
size: .
CDR3: CASSPVPTTGSQPQHF
DNA: TGCGCCAGCAGCCCGGTGCCCACAACGGGGTCGCAGCCCCAGCATTTT

J: TRBJ1-1
D: .
V: TRBV4-2
size: .
CDR3: CASSQQTWGPEAFF
DNA: TGTGCCAGCAGCCAACAAACCTGGGGCCCTGAAGCTTTCTTT

J: TRBJ2-1
D: TRBD1
V: TRBV24-1
size: once
CDR3: CATSGEDRGLLMSYNEQFF
DNA: TGTGCCACCAGTGGCGAGGACAGGGGGCTCCTAATGTCCTACAATGAGCAGTTCTTC

J: TRBJ2-1
D: TRBD2
V: TRBV7-3
size: once
CDR3: CASSLTLAGHNEQFF
DNA: TGTGCCAGCAGCTTAACTCTAGCGGGCCACAATGAGCAGTTCTTC

J: TRBJ2-7
D: TRBD1
V: TRBV4-3
size: .
CDR3: CASSQDGLTGGYEQYF
DNA: TGCGCCAGCAGCCAAGATGGGCTCACAGGGGGCTACGAGCAGTACTTC

J: TRBJ2-1
D: .
V: TRBV5-5
size: .
CDR3: CASSRDIGYDEQFF
DNA: TGTGCCAGCAGCCGGGACATAGGCTATGATGAGCAGTTCTTC

J: TRBJ1-2
D: TRBD1
V: TRBV6-5
size: .
CDR3: CASRRPGQGEGYTF
DNA: TGTGCCAGCAGGCGACCGGGACAGGGAGAAGGCTACACCTTC

J: TRBJ2-3
D: TRBD1
V: TRBV5-1
size: .
CDR3: CASSRGTGRDTQYF
DNA: TGCGCCAGCAGCCGAGGGACAGGGAGAGATACGCAGTATTTT

J: TRBJ2-5
D: .
V: TRBV11-3
size: .
CDR3: CASSSDSPGAQYF
DNA: TGTGCCAGCAGCTCTGACAGCCCTGGGGCCCAGTACTTC

J: TRBJ2-3
D: TRBD2
V: TRBV9
size: .
CDR3: CASSQSRTSGRRRTDTQYF
DNA: TGTGCCAGCAGTCAGAGTAGGACTAGCGGGAGAAGGCGCACAGATACGCAGTATTTT

J: TRBJ1-2
D: TRBD1
V: TRBV5-1
size: .
CDR3: CASSVTGEIYGYTF
DNA: TGCGCCAGCAGCGTAACAGGGGAAATCTATGGCTACACCTTC

J: TRBJ2-5
D: .
V: TRBV30
size: .
CDR3: CACPDRGGRETQYF
DNA: TGTGCCTGCCCCGATAGGGGGGGGCGGGAGACCCAGTACTTC

J: TRBJ2-3
D: TRBD1
V: TRBV4-1
size: .
CDR3: CASSQAGQGETQYF
DNA: TGCGCCAGCAGCCAGGCCGGACAGGGTGAAACGCAGTATTTT

J: TRBJ2-2
D: TRBD2
V: TRBV6-4
size: .
CDR3: CASSDSSGSTGELFF
DNA: TGTGCCAGCAGTGACTCTAGCGGGAGCACCGGGGAGCTGTTTTTT

J: TRBJ2-3
D: .
V: TRBV5-1
size: .
CDR3: CASSLRQAGTDTQYF
DNA: TGCGCCAGCAGCTTAAGACAGGCGGGCACAGATACGCAGTATTTT

J: TRBJ1-3
D: .
V: TRBV4-2
size: .
CDR3: CASSQDGGRVGNTIYF
DNA: TGTGCCAGCAGCCAAGATGGCGGCAGGGTGGGAAACACCATATATTTT

J: TRBJ2-5
D: .
V: TRBV4-1
size: .
CDR3: CASSQIGLVVETQYF
DNA: TGCGCCAGCAGCCAAATAGGACTGGTTGTCGAGACCCAGTACTTC

J: TRBJ2-7
D: .
V: TRBV27
size: .
CDR3: CASSLRGPAWEQYF
DNA: TGTGCCAGCAGTTTAAGGGGCCCAGCCTGGGAGCAGTACTTC

J: TRBJ1-2
D: .
V: TRBV28
size: .
CDR3: CASRPGGGRYGYTF
DNA: TGTGCCAGCAGGCCCGGGGGGGGCCGCTATGGCTACACCTTC

J: TRBJ1-5
D: TRBD1
V: TRBV11-2
size: .
CDR3: CASSLSGTGAQPQHF
DNA: TGTGCCAGCAGCTTATCCGGGACAGGAGCACAGCCCCAGCATTTT

J: TRBJ2-1
D: TRBD1
V: TRBV12-3/TRBV12-4
size: .
CDR3: CATGQGYNEQFF
DNA: TGTGCCACCGGACAGGGATACAATGAGCAGTTCTTC

J: TRBJ2-7
D: .
V: TRBV30
size: .
CDR3: CAWSVYAVGPEQYF
DNA: TGTGCCTGGAGTGTATACGCTGTGGGGCCCGAGCAGTACTTC

J: TRBJ1-1
D: .
V: TRBV5-1
size: .
CDR3: CASSLEGERAFF
DNA: TGCGCCAGCAGCTTGGAGGGGGAGCGAGCTTTCTTT

J: TRBJ1-1
D: TRBD1
V: TRBV20-1
size: .
CDR3: CSASKMGQLNTEAFF
DNA: TGCAGTGCTAGTAAGATGGGACAGTTGAACACTGAAGCTTTCTTT

J: TRBJ1-6
D: .
V: TRBV7-2
size: .
CDR3: CASSLAAGWAPLHF
DNA: TGTGCCAGCAGCTTAGCTGCAGGATGGGCACCCCTCCACTTT

J: TRBJ2-2
D: TRBD2
V: TRBV6-5
size: .
CDR3: CASSMGGSTGELFF
DNA: TGTGCCAGCAGCATGGGGGGGAGCACCGGGGAGCTGTTTTTT